This T cell receptor (beta chain) came from a study of Graves' ophthalmopathy and Graves' hyperthyroidism. Study-wide results and limits: Detected in blood as well were most expanded thyroid clonotypes with frequency above 0.001. From stable hyperthyroidism, ophthalmopathy was separated by a 13-signature model with about 88% sensitivity and 75% to 82% specificity.

This CDR3 is built from 12 residues. Trimming removed 7 bases at V and 4 bases at J, with 11 bases between. CDR1 and CDR2 from the germline V gene are SGHVS and FQNEAQ. From RNA, the CDR3 regions of TCR beta chains were amplified and sequenced. RT-PCR with HTBI primers came first, then second-round multiplex PCR. TCRdb fed the multiplex PCR reads into MiXCR, producing one record per CDR3 protein. The repertoire holds about 480,000 distinct CDR3 sequences, with 13% to 15% as singletons. Of note for this clonotype: What it binds is unknown.

Lactation, pregnancy, uncontrolled infections and other autoimmune diseases were all grounds for excluding patients. Clinicians diagnosed using symptoms, serum thyroxine, TRAb, thyroid ultrasound and orbital computed tomography. The sample consisted of blood. The chain is built from TRBV7-8 and TRBJ2-7; D gene unclear. This clonotype was obtained from a woman aged 25 to 39 with Graves' ophthalmopathy. This CDR3 is CASIPQWYEQYF. CDR3 nucleotides: TGTGCCAGCATCCCTCAATGGTACGAGCAGTACTTC.